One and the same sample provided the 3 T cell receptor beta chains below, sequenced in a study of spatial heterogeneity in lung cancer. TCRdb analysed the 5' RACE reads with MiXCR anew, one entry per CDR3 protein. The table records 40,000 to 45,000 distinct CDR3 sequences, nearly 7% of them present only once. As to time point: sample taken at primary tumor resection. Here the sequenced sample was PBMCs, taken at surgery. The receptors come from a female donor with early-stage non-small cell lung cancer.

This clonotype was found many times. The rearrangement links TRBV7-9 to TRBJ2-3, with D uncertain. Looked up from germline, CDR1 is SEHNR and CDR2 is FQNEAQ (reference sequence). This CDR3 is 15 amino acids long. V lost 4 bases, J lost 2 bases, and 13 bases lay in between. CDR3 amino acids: CASSSLRGNTDTQYF. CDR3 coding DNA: TGTGCCAGCAGCTCCCTGCGCGGTAACACAGATACGCAGTATTTT.

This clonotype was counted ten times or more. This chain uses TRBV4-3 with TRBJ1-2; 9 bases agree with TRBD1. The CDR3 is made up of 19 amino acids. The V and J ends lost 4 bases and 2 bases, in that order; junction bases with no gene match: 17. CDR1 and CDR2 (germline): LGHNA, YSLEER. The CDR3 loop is CASSRKIVGYGQGNYGYTF. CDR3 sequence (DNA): TGCGCCAGCAGCCGAAAGATCGTAGGCTATGGACAGGGGAACTATGGCTACACCTTC.

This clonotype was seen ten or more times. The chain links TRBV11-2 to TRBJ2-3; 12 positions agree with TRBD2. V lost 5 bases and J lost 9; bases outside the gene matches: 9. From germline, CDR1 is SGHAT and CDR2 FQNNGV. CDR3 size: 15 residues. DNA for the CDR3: TGTGCCAGCAGCGGAGGGCTAGCGGGGGGGATGACGCAGTATTTT. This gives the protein CASSGGLAGGMTQYF.